A single sample gave rise to the 2 T cell receptor beta chains below, sequenced in a study of blood T cell repertoires in COVID-19. Repertoires were generated with immunoSEQ multiplex PCR, while TCRdb's copy carries only in-frame clones and drops some. The repertoire holds hundreds of thousands of clones, with 80% to 90% as singletons. Sequenced material: peripheral blood. All receptors come from a woman under 40 with active or convalescent COVID-19.

This chain uses TRBV6-5 with TRBJ1-4; D perhaps matches TRBD1 (5 bases). The germline gives CDR1 MNHEY, CDR2 SVGAGI. This CDR3 is 15 amino acids long. Trimming took 6 bases from V and 2 from J, leaving 13 bases between them. The CDR3 nucleotides read TGTGCCAGCAGCCCGGGGGACGCCACTAATGAAAAACTGTTTTTT. Translated: CASSPGDATNEKLFF.

The CDR3 protein is CASSSDTGTDTQYF. CDR3 in DNA: TGTGCCAGCAGTTCGGACACCGGCACAGATACGCAGTATTTT. This chain connects TRBV2 to TRBJ2-3; TRBD1 is a possible D gene (5 bases). The CDR3 covers 14 residues. Germline CDR1 SNHLY, CDR2 FYNNEI. The ends were cut back, 5 bases at V and 1 base at J, with 10 bases in the middle.